This T cell receptor beta chain emerged from a study of T cell changes during pregnancy in multiple sclerosis. V was cut by 4 bases and J by 8 bases, with 12 bases left in between. The CDR3 has 12 residues. The germline CDR1 and CDR2 sequences are SGHRS and YFSETQ. Here immunoSEQ multiplex PCR was the method, and the copy in TCRdb shows in-frame clones only, minus some. The sample has about 41,000 clones; 90% are singletons. Here the sequenced sample was CD8+ T cells from peripheral blood mononuclear cells, taken in the third trimester of pregnancy. The rearrangement joins TRBV5-1 to TRBJ1-1; D possibly corresponds to TRBD1 (6 bases). The TCR originated in a female donor with multiple sclerosis, enrolled in a pregnancy study. CDR3 amino acids: CASSETGTEAFF. The CDR3 DNA follows: TGCGCCAGCAGCGAGACCGGGACAGAAGCTTTCTTT.